What follows describes a single T cell receptor (beta chain). The junction departs from the called germline gene at one end, perhaps through a read error. This sample was taken from a study of blood T cell repertoires in COVID-19. The overall study: From the United States, Italy and Spain came samples of acute and convalescent COVID-19.

From germline, CDR1 is SSHAT and CDR2 FNYEAQ (reference sequence). The CDR3 is 13 residues long. Data came from immunoSEQ multiplex PCR; TCRdb stores just in-frame clones and leaves some out. Among over 150,000 clones listed, around 82% were seen once. Sequenced sample: peripheral blood. This clonotype originated in a woman older than 75 with active or convalescent COVID-19. The chain is built from TRBV7-7 and TRBJ1-1; 7 bases fit TRBD1. The CDR3 sequence is CASSLRQGTEAFF. CDR3 sequence (DNA): TGTGCTAGCAGCCTACGACAGGGTACTGAAGCTTTCTTT. Based on the CDR3 plus reference TRBV7-7 and TRBJ1-1, the full variable domain is GAGVSQSPRYKVTKRGQDVTLRCDPISSHATLYWYQQALGQGPEFLTYFNYEAQPDKSGLPSDRFSAERPEGSISTLTIQRTEQRDSAMYRCASSLRQGTEAFFGQGTRLTVV.